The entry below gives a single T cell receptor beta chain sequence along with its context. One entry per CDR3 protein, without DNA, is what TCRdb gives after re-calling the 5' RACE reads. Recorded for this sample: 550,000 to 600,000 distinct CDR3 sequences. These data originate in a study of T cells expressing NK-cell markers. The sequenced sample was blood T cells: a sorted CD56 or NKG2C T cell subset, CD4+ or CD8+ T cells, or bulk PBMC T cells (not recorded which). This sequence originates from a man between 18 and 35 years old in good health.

The CDR3 loop is CASSQTDYEQFF. The rearrangement joins TRBV18 to TRBJ2-1; checking the TCRdb D call of TRBD1 is not possible without DNA. Germline CDR1 is KGHSH and CDR2 is LQKENI. CDR3 length: 12 residues.